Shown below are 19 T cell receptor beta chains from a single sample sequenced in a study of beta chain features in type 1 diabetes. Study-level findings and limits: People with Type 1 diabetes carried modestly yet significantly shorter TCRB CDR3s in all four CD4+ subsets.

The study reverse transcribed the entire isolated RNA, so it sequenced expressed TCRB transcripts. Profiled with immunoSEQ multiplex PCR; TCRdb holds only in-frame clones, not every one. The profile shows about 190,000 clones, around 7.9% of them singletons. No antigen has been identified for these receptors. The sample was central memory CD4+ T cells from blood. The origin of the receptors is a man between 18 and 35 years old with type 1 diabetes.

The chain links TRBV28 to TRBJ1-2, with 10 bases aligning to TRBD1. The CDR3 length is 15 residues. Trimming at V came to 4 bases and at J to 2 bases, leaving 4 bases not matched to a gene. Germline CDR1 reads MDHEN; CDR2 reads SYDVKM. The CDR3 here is CASSYPGQGNYGYTF. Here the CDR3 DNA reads TGTGCCAGCAGTTATCCGGGACAGGGGAACTATGGCTACACCTTC.

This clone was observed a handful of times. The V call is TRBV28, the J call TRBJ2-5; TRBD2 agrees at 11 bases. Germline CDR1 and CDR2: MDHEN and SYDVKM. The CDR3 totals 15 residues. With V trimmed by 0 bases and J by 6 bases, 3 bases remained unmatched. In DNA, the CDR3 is TGTGCCAGCAGTTTATGGCTAGCGGGAGGAAAGACCCAGTACTTC. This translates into CASSLWLAGGKTQYF. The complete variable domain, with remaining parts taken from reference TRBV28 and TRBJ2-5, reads DVKVTQSSRYLVKRTGEKVFLECVQDMDHENMFWYRQDPGLGLRLIYFSYDVKMKEKGDIPEGYSVSREKKERFSLILESASTNQTSMYLCASSLWLAGGKTQYFGPGTRLLVL.

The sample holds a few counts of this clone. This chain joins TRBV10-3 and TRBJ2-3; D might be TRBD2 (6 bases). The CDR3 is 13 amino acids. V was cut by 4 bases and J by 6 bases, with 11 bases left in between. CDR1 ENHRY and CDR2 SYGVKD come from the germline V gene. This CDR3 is CAISAQGGDTQYF. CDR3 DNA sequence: TGTGCCATCAGTGCCCAGGGAGGCGATACGCAGTATTTT.

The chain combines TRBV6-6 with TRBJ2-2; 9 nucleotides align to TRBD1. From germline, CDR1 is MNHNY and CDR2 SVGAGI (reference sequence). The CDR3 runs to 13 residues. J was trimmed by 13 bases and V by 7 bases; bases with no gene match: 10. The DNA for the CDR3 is TGTGCCAGCAATCCGAAACAGGGGGCGAGGCTGTTTTTT. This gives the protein CASNPKQGARLFF.

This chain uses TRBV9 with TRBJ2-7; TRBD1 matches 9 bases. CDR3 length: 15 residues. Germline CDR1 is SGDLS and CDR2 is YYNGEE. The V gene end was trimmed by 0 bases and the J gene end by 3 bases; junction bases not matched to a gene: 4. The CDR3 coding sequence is TGTGCCAGCAGCGTAGCTGGGACAGGGCTCTACGAGCAGTACTTC. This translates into CASSVAGTGLYEQYF.

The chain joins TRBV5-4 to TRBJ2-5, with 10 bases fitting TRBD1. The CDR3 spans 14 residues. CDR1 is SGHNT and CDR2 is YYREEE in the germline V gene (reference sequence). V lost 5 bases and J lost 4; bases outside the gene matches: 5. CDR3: CASRPDRGRETQYF. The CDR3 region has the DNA TGTGCCAGCAGGCCTGACAGGGGGCGAGAGACCCAGTACTTC. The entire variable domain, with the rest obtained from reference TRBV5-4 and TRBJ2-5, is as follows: ETGVTQSPTHLIKTRGQQVTLRCSSQSGHNTVSWYQQALGQGPQFIFQYYREEENGRGNFPPRFSGLQFPNYSSELNVNALELDDSALYLCASRPDRGRETQYFGPGTRLLVL.

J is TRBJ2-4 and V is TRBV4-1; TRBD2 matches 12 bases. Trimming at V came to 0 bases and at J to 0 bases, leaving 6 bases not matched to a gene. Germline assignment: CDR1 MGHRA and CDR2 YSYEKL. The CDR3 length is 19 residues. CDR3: CASSQDRASGGVAKNIQYF. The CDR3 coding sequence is TGCGCCAGCAGCCAAGATAGGGCTAGCGGGGGGGTAGCCAAAAACATTCAGTACTTC.

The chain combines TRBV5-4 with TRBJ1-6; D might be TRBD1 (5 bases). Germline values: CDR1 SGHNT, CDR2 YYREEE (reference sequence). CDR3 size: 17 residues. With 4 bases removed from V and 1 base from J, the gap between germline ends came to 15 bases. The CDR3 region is CASSVTEFNSYNSPLHF. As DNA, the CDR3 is TGTGCCAGCAGCGTGACAGAATTCAATTCCTATAATTCACCCCTCCACTTT.

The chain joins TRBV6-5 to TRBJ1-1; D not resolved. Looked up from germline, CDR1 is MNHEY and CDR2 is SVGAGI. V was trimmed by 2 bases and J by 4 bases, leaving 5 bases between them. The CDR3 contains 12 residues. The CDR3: CASSYPRTEAFF. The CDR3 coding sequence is TGTGCCAGCAGTTACCCCCGCACTGAAGCTTTCTTT.

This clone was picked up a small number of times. CDR3 DNA sequence: TGTGCCAGCAGCCAAGATCGACTAGCGGCTAATGAGCAGTTCTTC. This encodes CASSQDRLAANEQFF. The V and J genes are TRBV4-2 and TRBJ2-1; 9 nucleotides align to TRBD2. Germline V gene sequence: CDR1 LGHNA, CDR2 YNFKEQ. The CDR3 loop spans 15 amino acids. V was pared by 0 bases and J by 7 bases, with 4 bases of the junction left unmatched.

The CDR3 loop reads CASSLAGGKETQYF. CDR3 in DNA: TGCGCCAGCAGCTTAGCGGGAGGTAAAGAGACCCAGTACTTC. The gene calls are TRBV5-1 and TRBJ2-5, with 9 bases aligning to TRBD2. CDR1 is SGHRS, CDR2 YFSETQ, per germline. The CDR3 has 14 residues. Losses at the gene ends were 2 bases for V and 3 bases for J; bases not matched to a gene: 2.

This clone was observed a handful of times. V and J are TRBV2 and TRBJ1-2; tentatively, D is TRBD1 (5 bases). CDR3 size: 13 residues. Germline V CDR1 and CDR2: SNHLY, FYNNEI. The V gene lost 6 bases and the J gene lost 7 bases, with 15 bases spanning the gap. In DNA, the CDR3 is TGTGCCAGCAGAAAAGAGGAGGGGTTTGGCTACACCTTC. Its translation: CASRKEEGFGYTF.

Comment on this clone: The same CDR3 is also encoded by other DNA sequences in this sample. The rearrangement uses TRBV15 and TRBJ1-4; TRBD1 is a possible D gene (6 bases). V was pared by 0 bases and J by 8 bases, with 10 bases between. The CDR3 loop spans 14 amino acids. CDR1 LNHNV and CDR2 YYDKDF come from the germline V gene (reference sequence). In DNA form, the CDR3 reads TGTGCCACCAGCAGAGATCGGGGGGCGGAAAAACTGTTTTTT. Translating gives CATSRDRGAEKLFF.

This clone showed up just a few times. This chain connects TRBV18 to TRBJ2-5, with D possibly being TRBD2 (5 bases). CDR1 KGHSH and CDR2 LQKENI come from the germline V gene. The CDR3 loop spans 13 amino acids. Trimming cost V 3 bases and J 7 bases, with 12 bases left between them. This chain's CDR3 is CASSPPGLGTQYF. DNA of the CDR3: TGTGCCAGCTCACCTCCGGGGTTGGGGACCCAGTACTTC. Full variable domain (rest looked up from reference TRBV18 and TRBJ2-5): NAGVMQNPRHLVRRRGQEARLRCSPMKGHSHVYWYRQLPEEGLKFMVYLQKENIIDESGMPKERFSAEFPKEGPSILRIQQVVRGDSAAYFCASSPPGLGTQYFGPGTRLLVL.

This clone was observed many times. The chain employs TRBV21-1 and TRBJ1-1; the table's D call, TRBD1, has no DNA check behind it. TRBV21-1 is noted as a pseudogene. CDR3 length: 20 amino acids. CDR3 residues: CASSKSSGRVGSWRNTEAFF. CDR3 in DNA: TGTGCCAGCAGCAAATCTTCGGGCAGGGTCGGTTCATGGCGGAACACTGAAGCTTTCTTT.

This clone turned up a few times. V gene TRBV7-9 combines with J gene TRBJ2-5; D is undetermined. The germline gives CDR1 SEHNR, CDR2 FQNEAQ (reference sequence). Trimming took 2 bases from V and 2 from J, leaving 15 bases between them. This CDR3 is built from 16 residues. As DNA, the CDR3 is TGTGCCAGCAGCTTAAGCCTCATACAGATGCAAGAGACCCAGTACTTC. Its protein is CASSLSLIQMQETQYF.

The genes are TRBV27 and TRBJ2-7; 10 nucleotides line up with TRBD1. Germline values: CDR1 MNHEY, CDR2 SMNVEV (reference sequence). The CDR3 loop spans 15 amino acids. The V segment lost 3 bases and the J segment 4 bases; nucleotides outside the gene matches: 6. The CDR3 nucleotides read TGTGCCAGCAGTTTGGACGGGACAGGGGTGTACGAGCAGTACTTC. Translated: CASSLDGTGVYEQYF.

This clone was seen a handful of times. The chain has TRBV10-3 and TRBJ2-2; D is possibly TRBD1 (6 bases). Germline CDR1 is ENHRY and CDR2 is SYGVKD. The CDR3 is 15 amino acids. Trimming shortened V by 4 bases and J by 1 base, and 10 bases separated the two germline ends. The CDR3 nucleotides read TGTGCCATCAGTGCCCTGACAGGGAACACCGGGGAGCTGTTTTTT. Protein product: CAISALTGNTGELFF.

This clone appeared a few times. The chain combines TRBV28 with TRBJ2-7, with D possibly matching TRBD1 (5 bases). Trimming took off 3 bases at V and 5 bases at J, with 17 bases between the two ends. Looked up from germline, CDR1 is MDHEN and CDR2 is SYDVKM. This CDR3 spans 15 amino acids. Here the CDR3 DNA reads TGTGCCAGCAGTTTTGAAGGGTTTAAGGACAACGAGCAGTACTTC. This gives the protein CASSFEGFKDNEQYF.